The T cell receptor (beta chain) under discussion was sequenced for a study of cytomegalovirus exposure and HLA in healthy donors. Study-wide results and caveats: Certain sequence variants were highly shared and formed a cluster, and this cluster was likely a sequencing artifact. One variant, a missense change in DCLRE1C, was linked in a later analysis to TCR beta V- and J-gene trimming. According to an earlier analysis, most TCR beta V segments yielded productive rearrangements about 87% or about 30% of the time. Further analysis, carried out later, found HLA-associated TCR beta chains more clonally expanded than equally common other chains.

In the case of this clone: Its matching antigen is unknown.

PCR involved 60 Vbeta and 13 Jbeta primers. Profiling relied on immunoSEQ multiplex PCR, and the TCRdb table lists in-frame clones only, not all of them. Of around 170,000 clones listed, more than 65% are singletons. Germline CDR1 and CDR2: SGDLS and YYNGEE. The CDR3 loop spans 14 amino acids. Losses at the gene ends were 4 bases for V and 5 bases for J; bases not matched to a gene: 6. The sequence was collected from a man over 45 in good health and CMV-seronegative. Input material: PBMCs. The chain employs TRBV9 and TRBJ1-1; 9 bases map to TRBD1. The CDR3 protein is CASSPGQGRTEAFF. The CDR3 region has the DNA TGTGCCAGCAGCCCAGGACAGGGGAGGACTGAAGCTTTCTTT.